A selection of T cell receptor beta chains follows, all from one sample in a study of T cells in Graves' hyperthyroidism and ophthalmopathy. TCRdb fed the multiplex PCR reads into MiXCR, producing one record per CDR3 protein. The sample contains roughly 500,000 distinct CDR3 sequences, over 35% of which appear only once. The specimen sequenced was peripheral blood or thyroid tissue (not recorded which). The receptor set was obtained from an adult woman with Graves' disease, either hyperthyroidism or ophthalmopathy (not recorded which). Each CDR3 is given with its conserved first and last residue. D genes are given only for firm matches. Clone size is given for some rows only: seen once, a few or many times, or a class if the clone is expanded.

>NA|15|TRBV20-1|NA|TRBJ1-2
CSALAGVGGVYGYTF
TGCAGTGCTTTAGCGGGAGTAGGCGGGGTCTATGGCTACACCTTC
>NA|13|TRBV5-1|many|TRBJ1-2
CASTLSGDYGYTF
TGCGCCAGCACCCTATCGGGGGACTATGGCTACACCTTC
>NA|15|TRBV7-2|NA|TRBJ2-5
CASSFGWGDKETQYF
TGTGCCAGCAGCTTTGGCTGGGGGGACAAAGAGACCCAGTACTTC
>NA|14|TRBV7-9|NA|TRBJ1-2
CASSPGLAGGGYTF
TGTGCCAGCAGTCCGGGACTAGCGGGAGGTGGCTACACCTTC
>NA|11|TRBV10-3|NA|TRBJ1-2
CATGRDYGYTF
TGTGCCACCGGGAGGGACTATGGCTACACCTTC
>NA|15|TRBV19|NA|TRBJ1-5
CASAGIGDANQPQHF
TGTGCCAGTGCAGGGATCGGGGACGCCAATCAGCCCCAGCATTTT
>NA|14|TRBV5-1|NA|TRBJ2-7
CASSLVASAYEQYF
TGCGCCAGCAGCTTGGTGGCTAGCGCCTACGAGCAGTACTTC
>NA|18|TRBV7-9|NA|TRBJ2-7
CASSRVAGGGSFTYEQYF
TGTGCCAGCAGCCGGGTGGCCGGAGGGGGTTCGTTTACCTACGAGCAGTACTTC
>NA|13|TRBV12-5|NA|TRBJ1-2
CASVTGSGYGYTF
TGTGCTAGTGTCACAGGGTCAGGCTATGGCTACACCTTC
>NA|13|TRBV20-1|many|TRBJ2-2
CSASGVADGELFF
TGCAGTGCTTCGGGAGTAGCAGATGGGGAGCTGTTTTTT
>TRBD1|14|TRBV12-3/TRBV12-4|NA|TRBJ1-1
CASKSRQGVTEAFF
TGTGCCAGCAAGTCCCGACAGGGAGTTACTGAAGCTTTCTTT
>NA|10|TRBV6-6|many|TRBJ1-2
CAIGGFGYTF
TGTGCCATCGGAGGTTTTGGCTACACCTTC
>NA|13|TRBV2|NA|TRBJ2-5
CASSVNIQETQYF
TGTGCCAGCAGCGTAAATATACAAGAGACCCAGTACTTC
>TRBD1|15|TRBV7-9|once|TRBJ2-7
CASSLDRGASYEQYF
TGTGCCAGCAGCTTGGACAGGGGGGCTTCCTACGAGCAGTACTTC
>NA|11|TRBV29-1|once|TRBJ1-2
CSLSGGNGYTF
TGCAGCTTATCCGGGGGTAACGGCTACACCTTC
>NA|14|TRBV5-5|once|TRBJ2-7
CASSLPGMGYEQYF
TGTGCCAGCAGCTTGCCAGGGATGGGGTACGAGCAGTACTTC
>TRBD1|15|TRBV10-3|NA|TRBJ1-5
CAISESGQGSRPQHF
TGTGCCATCAGTGAGTCGGGACAGGGGAGCCGGCCCCAGCATTTT
>NA|13|TRBV15|NA|TRBJ1-3
CATSSPLEDTIYF
TGTGCCACCAGCAGCCCTCTCGAGGACACCATATATTTT
>TRBD1|13|TRBV6-5|NA|TRBJ2-7
CASRLTGGYEQYF
TGTGCCAGCAGATTGACAGGGGGGTACGAGCAGTACTTC
>TRBD1|16|TRBV9|NA|TRBJ1-6
CASSLGQGAYNSPLHF
TGTGCCAGCAGCCTGGGACAGGGGGCCTATAATTCACCCCTCCACTTT
>NA|13|TRBV29-1|few|TRBJ1-5
CSVAEGVEQPQHF
TGCAGCGTTGCGGAGGGTGTAGAGCAGCCCCAGCATTTT
>TRBD1|14|TRBV12-3/TRBV12-4|many|TRBJ2-7
CASSFGTEPYEQYF
TGTGCCAGCAGTTTTGGGACAGAGCCCTACGAGCAGTACTTC
>NA|13|TRBV29-1|NA|TRBJ2-7
CSVATRGLGEQYF
TGCAGCGTGGCCACCAGGGGTTTGGGCGAGCAGTACTTC
>NA|17|TRBV6-6|few|TRBJ2-6
CASSYLRVGNGANVLTF
TGTGCCAGCAGTTACCTTAGGGTTGGGAACGGGGCCAACGTCCTGACTTTC
>TRBD1|13|TRBV12-3/TRBV12-4|many|TRBJ1-3
CASNIQGRNTIYF
TGTGCCAGCAACATACAGGGGAGGAACACCATATATTTT
>TRBD2|13|TRBV12-3/TRBV12-4|many|TRBJ2-7
CASSRLGGSEQYF
TGTGCCAGCAGCCGCCTGGGGGGGTCCGAGCAGTACTTC
>NA|15|TRBV7-2|NA|TRBJ2-5
CASSQDVGSAGTQYF
TGCGCCAGCAGCCAAGATGTCGGGTCGGCCGGGACCCAGTACTTC